What follows describes a single TCR beta chain. In this sample, this clonotype turned up a few times. Its recognized antigen is unknown. Nothing much larger sits one base from this clone, and base qualities are not available. The germline V gene (reference sequence) yields MNHEY for CDR1 and SMNVEV for CDR2. From its cysteine to its phenylalanine, the CDR3 spans 11 amino acids. Here the CDR3 DNA is all that survives: 33 bases in frame from base 1. The trim is 10 bases for V and 2 bases for J, with a gap of 8 bases between the germline ends. The data originate from a study of Graves' ophthalmopathy and Graves' hyperthyroidism (dated by TCRdb to 2017 to 2018). General notes on the study: Peripheral blood was collected before any treatment was given, at the time of initial diagnosis. The independent validation cohort included approximately 19 hyperthyroidism patients plus 17 patients who later progressed from hyperthyroidism to ophthalmopathy. The study used TCR beta repertoire signatures to distinguish Graves' ophthalmopathy from Graves' hyperthyroidism and to predict progression to ophthalmopathy. To explore V-J signatures that distinguish ophthalmopathy from hyperthyroidism, a discovery set of about 99 patients was enrolled, made up of around 44 with ophthalmopathy and fewer than 60 with stable hyperthyroidism. In over 5 hyperthyroidism patients, the T-cell repertoire of thyroid tissue was compared with the T-cell repertoire of blood. In total, approximately 140 blood samples were TCR-sequenced: fewer than 50 ophthalmopathy, some 80 hyperthyroidism and approximately 17 hyperthyroidism-to-ophthalmopathy patients. Following sampling, methimazole starting at 30 mg daily was administered to hyperthyroidism patients, and high-dose intravenous methylprednisolone was administered to ophthalmopathy patients. Paper-wide results and their limitations: Sample size was not statistically predetermined, and group allocation was not concealed from the investigators. In validation, the model predicted ophthalmopathy progression with about 71% sensitivity and less than 80% specificity; 12 predicted patients were CT-confirmed with GO in a median of around 6 months. The 13-signature model separated ophthalmopathy from stable hyperthyroidism with approximately 88% sensitivity and about 81% specificity in cross-validation, and 80%/75% in the test set. Most expanded thyroid clonotypes with frequency above 0.001 were also detected in blood, suggesting blood repertoires may reflect the thyroid immune response.

Patients with ophthalmopathy had moderately to severely active disease, with a Clinical Activity Score of 3 or more, a NOSPECS grade of 4 or more, and a disease duration of less than 3 months. Anyone with other autoimmune diseases, uncontrolled infections, pregnancy or lactation was excluded from the study. Clinical symptoms, serum thyroxine, TRAb, thyroid ultrasound and orbital computed tomography were used for diagnosis. PBMCs were isolated from about 9.2 ml of fresh peripheral blood by Ficoll-Paque density gradient centrifugation. Total RNA was extracted using Trizol reagent, and RNA quality was checked on an Agilent 2100 Bioanalyzer. TCR beta CDR3 regions were amplified from RNA transcripts for repertoire sequencing. The first round of RT-PCR was done with HTBI primers and the Qiagen OneStep RT-PCR kit, and was followed by a second round of multiplex PCR, then size selection and purification. The libraries underwent paired-end sequencing with 100 bp reads on an Illumina HiSeq2000. The original methods were these. SOAPnuke was used to process the reads, throwing out any read that had adapters, had uncalled bases, had a mean Phred below 15, or lacked an exact constant-primer or identifier match. COPE v1.2.5 was used to merge high-quality paired reads. Each unique nucleotide sequence was defined as a clonotype, and clonotypes were aligned to IMGT TRB V, D and J references with MiTCR v1.1. The analysis was limited to V-J combinations with a frequency above 0.0001, which together covered 99.2% of the repertoires. For each V-J combination, a TCR clonal expansion and chaos score was defined as the ratio of F50 clonal expansion to chaos observed in the TCRdist matrix. Welch's t-statistics and random forest were used to narrow the features down to roughly twelve V-J combinations, which were then fed into a naive Bayes classifier. Thyroid-blood repertoire similarity was quantified with the Morisita-Horn index. The public sequencing data were trimmed at Q25 with fastp and processed into clonotypes with MiXCR by TCRdb, which kept only in-frame beta chains. Rows with one shared CDR3 protein collapse into an entry with the most common genes and DNA. The V and J calls, along with clone size, are taken from TCRdb and not from the paper's own processing. A total of approximately 640,000 distinct CDR3 sequences appear in this sample, roughly 41% of them only once. The ten largest clones represent 3.3% of the sample.

Specimen: peripheral blood. The receptor was derived from an adult man with Graves' ophthalmopathy. The receptor chain draws on TRBV27 and TRBJ1-1; the D gene is unclear. DNA sequence: TGTGCCACCGAATACAACACTGAAGCTTTCTTT. Its amino acids are CATEYNTEAFF.